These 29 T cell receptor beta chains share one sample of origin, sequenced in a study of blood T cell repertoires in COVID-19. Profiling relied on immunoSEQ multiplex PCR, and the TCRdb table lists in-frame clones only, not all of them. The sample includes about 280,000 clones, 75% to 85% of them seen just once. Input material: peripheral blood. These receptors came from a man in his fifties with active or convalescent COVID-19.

The CDR3 nucleotides read TGTGCCAGCAGTTACTCAAACAGGCAGGATTCACCCCTCCACTTT. It specifies CASSYSNRQDSPLHF. The rearrangement links TRBV6-5 to TRBJ1-6; weak D call: TRBD1 (5 bases). Germline V gene lookup returns CDR1 MNHEY and CDR2 SVGAGI. The CDR3 contains 15 residues. V was pared by 0 bases and J by 8 bases, with 11 bases between.

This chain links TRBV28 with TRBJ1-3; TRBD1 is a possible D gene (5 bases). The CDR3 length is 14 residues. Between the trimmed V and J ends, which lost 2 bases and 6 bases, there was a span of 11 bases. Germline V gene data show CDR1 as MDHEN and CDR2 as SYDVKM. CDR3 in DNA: TGTGCCAGCAGTTTAGGACATGTCAAAAACACCATATATTTT. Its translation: CASSLGHVKNTIYF.

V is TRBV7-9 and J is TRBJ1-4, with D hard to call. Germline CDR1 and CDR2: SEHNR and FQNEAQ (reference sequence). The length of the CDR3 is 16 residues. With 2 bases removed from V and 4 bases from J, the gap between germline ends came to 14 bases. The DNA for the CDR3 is TGTGCCAGCAGCTTAACTTCGGCGCGGGATAATGAAAAACTGTTTTTT. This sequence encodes CASSLTSARDNEKLFF.

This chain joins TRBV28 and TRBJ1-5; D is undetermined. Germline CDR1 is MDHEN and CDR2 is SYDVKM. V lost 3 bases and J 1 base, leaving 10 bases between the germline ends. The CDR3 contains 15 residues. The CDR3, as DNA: TGTGCCAGCAGTTTTACGGGTTTGAGCAATCAGCCCCAGCATTTT. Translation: CASSFTGLSNQPQHF.

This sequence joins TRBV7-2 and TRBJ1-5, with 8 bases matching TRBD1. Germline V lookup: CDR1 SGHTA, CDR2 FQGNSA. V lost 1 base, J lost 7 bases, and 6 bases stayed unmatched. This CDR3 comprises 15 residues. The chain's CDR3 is CASSLEGQVGQPQHF. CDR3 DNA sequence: TGTGCCAGCAGCTTAGAGGGACAGGTGGGCCAGCCCCAGCATTTT.

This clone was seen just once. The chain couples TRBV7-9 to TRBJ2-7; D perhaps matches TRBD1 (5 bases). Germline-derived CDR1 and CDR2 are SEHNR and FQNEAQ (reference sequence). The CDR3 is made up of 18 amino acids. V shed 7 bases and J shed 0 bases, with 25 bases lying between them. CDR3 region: CASTRNYSRWTPSYEQYF. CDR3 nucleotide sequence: TGTGCCAGCACTCGAAACTATTCCCGTTGGACACCCTCCTACGAGCAGTACTTC.

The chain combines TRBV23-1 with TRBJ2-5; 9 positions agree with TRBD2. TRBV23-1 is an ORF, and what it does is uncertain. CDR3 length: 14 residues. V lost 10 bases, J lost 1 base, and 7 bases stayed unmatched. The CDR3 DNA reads TGCGCCATTATAGCGGGAGAAGGCCAAGAGACCCAGTACTTC. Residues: CAIIAGEGQETQYF.

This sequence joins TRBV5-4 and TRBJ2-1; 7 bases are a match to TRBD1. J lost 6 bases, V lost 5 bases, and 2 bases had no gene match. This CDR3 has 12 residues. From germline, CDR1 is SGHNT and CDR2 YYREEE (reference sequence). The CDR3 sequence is CASSYRGNEQFF. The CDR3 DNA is TGTGCCAGCAGTTACAGGGGCAATGAGCAGTTCTTC.

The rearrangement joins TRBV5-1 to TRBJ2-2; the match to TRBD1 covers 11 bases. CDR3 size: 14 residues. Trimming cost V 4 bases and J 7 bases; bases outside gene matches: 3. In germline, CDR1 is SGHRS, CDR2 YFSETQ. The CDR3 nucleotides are TGCGCCAGCAGCCCGGGACAGGGGGACGGGGAGCTGTTTTTT. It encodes CASSPGQGDGELFF. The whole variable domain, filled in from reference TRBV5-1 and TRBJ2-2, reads KAGVTQTPRYLIKTRGQQVTLSCSPISGHRSVSWYQQTPGQGLQFLFEYFSETQRNKGNFPGRFSGRQFSNSRSEMNVSTLELGDSALYLCASSPGQGDGELFFGEGSRLTVL.

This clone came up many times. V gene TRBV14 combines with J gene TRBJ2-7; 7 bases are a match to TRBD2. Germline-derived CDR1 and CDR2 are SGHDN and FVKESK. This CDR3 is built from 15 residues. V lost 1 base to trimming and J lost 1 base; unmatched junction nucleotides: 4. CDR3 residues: CASSQVGGRSYEQYF. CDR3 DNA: TGTGCCAGCAGCCAAGTGGGAGGGAGGTCCTACGAGCAGTACTTC.

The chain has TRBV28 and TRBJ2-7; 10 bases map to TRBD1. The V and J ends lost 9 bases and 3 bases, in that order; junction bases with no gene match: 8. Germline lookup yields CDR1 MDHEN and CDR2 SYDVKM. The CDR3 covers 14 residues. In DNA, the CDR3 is TGTGCCAGTCGGAGCGGACAGGGGGTCTACGAGCAGTACTTC. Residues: CASRSGQGVYEQYF.

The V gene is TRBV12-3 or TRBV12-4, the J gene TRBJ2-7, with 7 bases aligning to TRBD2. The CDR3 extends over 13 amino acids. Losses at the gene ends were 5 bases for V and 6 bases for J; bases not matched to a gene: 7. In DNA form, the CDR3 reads TGTGCCAGCAGTGGCCACGGCGGGGGCGAGCAGTACTTC. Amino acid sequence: CASSGHGGGEQYF.

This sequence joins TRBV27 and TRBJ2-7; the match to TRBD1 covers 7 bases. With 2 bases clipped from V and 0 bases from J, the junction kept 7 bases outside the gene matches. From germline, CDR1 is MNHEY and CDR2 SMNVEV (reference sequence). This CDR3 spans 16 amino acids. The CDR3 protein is CASSLRGQPPSYEQYF. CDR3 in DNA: TGTGCCAGCAGTTTAAGGGGACAGCCTCCCTCCTACGAGCAGTACTTC.

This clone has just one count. The CDR3 DNA reads as TGTGCCAGCAGTCCACTAGGCCCAGATACGCAGTATTTT. It codes for CASSPLGPDTQYF. This chain joins TRBV12-3 or TRBV12-4 and TRBJ2-3, with a tentative D call TRBD2 (5 bases). Between the trimmed V and J ends, which lost 5 bases and 4 bases, there was a span of 10 bases. There are 13 residues in the CDR3.

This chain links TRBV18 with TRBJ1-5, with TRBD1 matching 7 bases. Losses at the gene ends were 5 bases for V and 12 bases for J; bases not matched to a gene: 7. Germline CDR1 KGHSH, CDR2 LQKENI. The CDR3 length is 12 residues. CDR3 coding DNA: TGTGCCAGCTCAAACCCACAGGGGCTCCAGCATTTT. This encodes CASSNPQGLQHF.

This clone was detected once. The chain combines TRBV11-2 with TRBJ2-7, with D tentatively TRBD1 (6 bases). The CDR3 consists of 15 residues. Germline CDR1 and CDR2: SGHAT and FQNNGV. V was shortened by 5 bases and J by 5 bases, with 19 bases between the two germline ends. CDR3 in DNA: TGTGCCAGCAGCCCCCTGGGGGCGGCTGCGGACGAGCAGTACTTC. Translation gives CASSPLGAAADEQYF.

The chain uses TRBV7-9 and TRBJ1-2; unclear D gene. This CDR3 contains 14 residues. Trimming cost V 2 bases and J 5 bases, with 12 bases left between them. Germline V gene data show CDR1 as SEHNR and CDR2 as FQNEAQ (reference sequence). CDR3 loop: CASSLPRGVYGYTF. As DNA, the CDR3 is TGTGCCAGCAGCTTACCGCGGGGAGTGTATGGCTACACCTTC. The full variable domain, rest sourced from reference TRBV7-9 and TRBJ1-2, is DTGVSQNPRHKITKRGQNVTFRCDPISEHNRLYWYRQTLGQGPEFLTYFQNEAQLEKSRLLSDRFSAERPKGSFSTLEIQRTEQGDSAMYLCASSLPRGVYGYTFGSGTRLTVV.

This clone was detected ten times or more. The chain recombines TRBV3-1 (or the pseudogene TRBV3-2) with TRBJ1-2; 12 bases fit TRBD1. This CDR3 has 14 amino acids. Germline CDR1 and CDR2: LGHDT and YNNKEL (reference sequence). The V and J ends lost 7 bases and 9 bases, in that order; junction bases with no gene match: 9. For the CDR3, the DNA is TGTGCCAGCACCCCCCGGGACAGGGGGCGATGCTACACCTTC. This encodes CASTPRDRGRCYTF.

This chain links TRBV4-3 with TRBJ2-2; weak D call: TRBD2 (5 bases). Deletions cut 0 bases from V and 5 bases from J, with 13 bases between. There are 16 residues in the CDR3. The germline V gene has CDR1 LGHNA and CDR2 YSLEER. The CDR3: CASSQDAGLVTGELFF. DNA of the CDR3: TGCGCCAGCAGCCAAGATGCGGGTCTTGTGACCGGGGAGCTGTTTTTT.

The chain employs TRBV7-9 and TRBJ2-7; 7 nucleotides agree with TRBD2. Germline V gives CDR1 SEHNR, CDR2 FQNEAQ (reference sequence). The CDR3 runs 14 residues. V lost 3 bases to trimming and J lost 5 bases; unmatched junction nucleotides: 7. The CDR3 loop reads CASSFPGRVDEQYF. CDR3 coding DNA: TGTGCCAGCAGCTTCCCAGGGAGGGTAGACGAGCAGTACTTC.

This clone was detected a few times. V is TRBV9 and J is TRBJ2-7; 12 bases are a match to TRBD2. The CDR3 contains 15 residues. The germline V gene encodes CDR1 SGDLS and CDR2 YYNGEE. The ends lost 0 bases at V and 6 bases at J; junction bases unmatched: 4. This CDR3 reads CASSVGTSGNVEQYF. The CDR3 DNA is TGTGCCAGCAGCGTAGGGACTAGCGGGAATGTCGAGCAGTACTTC.

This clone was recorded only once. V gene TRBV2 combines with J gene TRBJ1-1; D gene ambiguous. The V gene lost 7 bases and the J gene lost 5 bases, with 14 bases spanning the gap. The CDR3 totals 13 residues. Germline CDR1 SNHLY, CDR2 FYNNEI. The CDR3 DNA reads TGTGCCAGCATGCTGGTGTCAGGAACTGAAGCTTTCTTT. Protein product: CASMLVSGTEAFF.

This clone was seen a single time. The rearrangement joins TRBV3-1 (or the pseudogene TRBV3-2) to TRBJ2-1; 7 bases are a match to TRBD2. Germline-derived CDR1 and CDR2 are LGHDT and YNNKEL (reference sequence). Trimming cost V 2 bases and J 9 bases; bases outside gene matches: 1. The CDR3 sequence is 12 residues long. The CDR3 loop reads CASSQRGGEQFF. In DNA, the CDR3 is TGTGCCAGCAGCCAACGCGGGGGTGAGCAGTTCTTC.

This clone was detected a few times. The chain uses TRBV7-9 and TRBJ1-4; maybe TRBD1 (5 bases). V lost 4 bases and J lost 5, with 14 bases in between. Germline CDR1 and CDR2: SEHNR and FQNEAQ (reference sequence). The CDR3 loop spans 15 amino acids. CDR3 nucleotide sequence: TGTGCCAGCAGCTGGCGGACGGAGGGGAATGAAAAACTGTTTTTT. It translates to CASSWRTEGNEKLFF. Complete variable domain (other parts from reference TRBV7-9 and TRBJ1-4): DTGVSQNPRHKITKRGQNVTFRCDPISEHNRLYWYRQTLGQGPEFLTYFQNEAQLEKSRLLSDRFSAERPKGSFSTLEIQRTEQGDSAMYLCASSWRTEGNEKLFFGSGTQLSVL.

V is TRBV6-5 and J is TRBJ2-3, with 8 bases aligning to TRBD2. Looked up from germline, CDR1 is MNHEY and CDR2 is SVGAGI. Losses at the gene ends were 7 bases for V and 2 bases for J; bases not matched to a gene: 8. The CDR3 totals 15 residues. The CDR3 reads CASIRAGDPTDTQYF. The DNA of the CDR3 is TGTGCCAGCATTCGAGCGGGAGATCCCACAGATACGCAGTATTTT.

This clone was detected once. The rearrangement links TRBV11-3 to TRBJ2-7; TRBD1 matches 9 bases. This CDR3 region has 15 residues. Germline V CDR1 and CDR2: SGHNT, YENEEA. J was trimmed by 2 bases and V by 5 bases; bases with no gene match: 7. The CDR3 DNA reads TGTGCCAGCAGCCCGGGGACAGGGTTTACCTACGAGCAGTACTTC. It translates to CASSPGTGFTYEQYF.

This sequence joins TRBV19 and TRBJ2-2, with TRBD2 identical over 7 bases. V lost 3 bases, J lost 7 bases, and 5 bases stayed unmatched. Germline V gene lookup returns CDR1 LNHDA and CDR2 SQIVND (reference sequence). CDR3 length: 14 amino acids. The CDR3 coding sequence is TGTGCCAGTAGTATGGGCGGGAGTGGCGGGGAGCTGTTTTTT. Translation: CASSMGGSGGELFF.

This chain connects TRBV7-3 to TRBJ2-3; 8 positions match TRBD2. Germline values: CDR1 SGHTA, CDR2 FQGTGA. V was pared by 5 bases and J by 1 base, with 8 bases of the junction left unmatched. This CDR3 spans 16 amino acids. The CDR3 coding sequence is TGTGCCAGCAGCCCCGGGGGGGTGGGGGGCACAGATACGCAGTATTTT. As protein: CASSPGGVGGTDTQYF. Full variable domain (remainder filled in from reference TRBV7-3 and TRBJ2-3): GAGVSQTPSNKVTEKGKYVELRCDPISGHTALYWYRQSLGQGPEFLIYFQGTGAADDSGLPNDRFFAVRPEGSVSTLKIQRTERGDSAVYLCASSPGGVGGTDTQYFGPGTRLTVL.

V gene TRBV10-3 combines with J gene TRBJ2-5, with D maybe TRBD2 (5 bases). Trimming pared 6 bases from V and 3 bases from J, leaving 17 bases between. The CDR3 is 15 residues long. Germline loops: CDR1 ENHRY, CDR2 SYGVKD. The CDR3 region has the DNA TGTGCCATCAGCCGAGGCTCTTCCGGGGAAGAGACCCAGTACTTC. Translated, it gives CAISRGSSGEETQYF.